This passage covers 5 T cell receptor beta chains from one sample sequenced in a study of blood T cells in healthy people across ages. The second PCR ran roughly 6 to 11 cycles with a sample-barcoded 5' primer and J-beta primers. From the 5' RACE reads, TCRdb called clonotypes with MiXCR, one entry per CDR3 protein. The sample lists about 600,000 distinct CDR3 sequences; less than 60% were seen once. The source material was blood. These receptors were taken from an elderly man in good health.

The V gene is TRBV20-1, the J gene TRBJ1-5; D is unresolved. CDR3 length: 16 residues. V was shortened by 0 bases and J by 0 bases, with 12 bases between the two germline ends. Germline V gene lookup returns CDR1 DFQATT and CDR2 SNEGSKA (reference sequence). This CDR3 reads CSARDLTADSNQPQHF. CDR3 in DNA: TGCAGTGCTAGAGATCTTACAGCCGATAGCAATCAGCCCCAGCATTTT.

This clonotype was observed once. This chain uses TRBV4-3 with TRBJ1-2, with D unclear. With 0 bases removed from V and 1 base from J, the gap between germline ends came to 12 bases. Germline V lookup: CDR1 LGHNA, CDR2 YSLEER. The CDR3 loop spans 16 amino acids. Here the CDR3 reads CASSQDLVGSNYGYTF. The CDR3 coding sequence is TGCGCCAGCAGCCAAGATCTGGTCGGCAGTAACTATGGCTACACCTTC.

The chain carries TRBV28 and TRBJ2-7; 7 positions agree with TRBD1. This CDR3 is 13 amino acids long. V shed 10 bases and J 2 bases; nucleotides not matched to a gene: 8. Germline V gene sequence: CDR1 MDHEN, CDR2 SYDVKM. For the CDR3, the DNA is TGTGCCACCACCCACGGACAGGCCTACGAGCAGTACTTC. Translated: CATTHGQAYEQYF.

This clonotype was counted between two and nine times. The rearrangement links TRBV12-3 or TRBV12-4 to TRBJ2-7; 9 bases are a match to TRBD1. CDR3 length equals 15 residues. Trimming at V came to 5 bases and at J to 3 bases, leaving 8 bases not matched to a gene. The CDR3 protein is CASSLGQGLNYEQYF. CDR3 in DNA: TGTGCCAGCAGTCTAGGACAGGGGCTGAACTACGAGCAGTACTTC.

This clonotype was recorded at least ten times. J is TRBJ2-3 and V is TRBV7-9, with D possibly TRBD1 on 5 matching bases. This CDR3 region has 13 residues. The V end lost 6 bases, the J end lost 9 bases, and 16 bases lay between the germline ends. The germline CDR1 and CDR2 sequences are SEHNR and FQNEAQ (reference sequence). The CDR3 region is CASRVDPNRTQYF. The CDR3 nucleotides are TGTGCCAGCAGGGTTGACCCCAACAGGACGCAGTATTTT.